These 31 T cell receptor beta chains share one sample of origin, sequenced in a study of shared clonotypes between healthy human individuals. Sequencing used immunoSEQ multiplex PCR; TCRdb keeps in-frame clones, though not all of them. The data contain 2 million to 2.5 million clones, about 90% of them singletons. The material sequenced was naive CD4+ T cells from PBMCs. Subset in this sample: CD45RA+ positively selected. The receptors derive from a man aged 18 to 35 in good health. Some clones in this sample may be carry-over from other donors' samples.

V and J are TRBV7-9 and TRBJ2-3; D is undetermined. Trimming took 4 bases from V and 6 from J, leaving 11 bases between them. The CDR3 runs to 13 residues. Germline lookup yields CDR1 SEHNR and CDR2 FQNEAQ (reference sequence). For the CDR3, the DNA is TGTGCCAGCAGCTCCCCCGGGCGCGATACGCAGTATTTT. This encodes CASSSPGRDTQYF.

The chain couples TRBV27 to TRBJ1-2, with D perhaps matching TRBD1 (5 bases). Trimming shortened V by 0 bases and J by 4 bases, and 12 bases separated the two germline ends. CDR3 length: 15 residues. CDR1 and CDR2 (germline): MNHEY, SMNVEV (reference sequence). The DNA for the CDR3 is TGTGCCAGCAGTTTATCCTTCGGGGGTGGCTATGGCTACACCTTC. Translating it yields CASSLSFGGGYGYTF.

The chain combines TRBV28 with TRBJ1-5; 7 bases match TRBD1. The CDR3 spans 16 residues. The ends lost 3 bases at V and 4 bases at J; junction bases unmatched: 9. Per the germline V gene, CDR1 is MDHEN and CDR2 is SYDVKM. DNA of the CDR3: TGTGCCAGCAGTTTCTGGACAGGAGGATCAAATCAGCCCCAGCATTTT. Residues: CASSFWTGGSNQPQHF.

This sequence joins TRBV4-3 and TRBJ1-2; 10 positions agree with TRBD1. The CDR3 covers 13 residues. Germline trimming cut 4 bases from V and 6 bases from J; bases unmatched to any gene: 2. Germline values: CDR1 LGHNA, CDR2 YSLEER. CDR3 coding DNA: TGCGCCAGCAGCCCGGGGACAGGGGATGGCTACACCTTC. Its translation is CASSPGTGDGYTF.

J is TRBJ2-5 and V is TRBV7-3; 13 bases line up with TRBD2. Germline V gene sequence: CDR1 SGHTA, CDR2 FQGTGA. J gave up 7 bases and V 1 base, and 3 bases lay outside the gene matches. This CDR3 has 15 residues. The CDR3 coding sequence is TGTGCCAGCAGCTTAAGCACTAGCGGGAGGGGGACCCAGTACTTC. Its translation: CASSLSTSGRGTQYF.

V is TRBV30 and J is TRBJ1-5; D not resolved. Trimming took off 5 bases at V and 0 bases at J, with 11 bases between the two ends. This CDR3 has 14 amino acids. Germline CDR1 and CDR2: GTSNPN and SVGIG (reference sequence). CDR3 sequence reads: CAWGGFSSNQPQHF. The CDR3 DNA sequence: TGTGCCTGGGGAGGGTTTAGTAGCAATCAGCCCCAGCATTTT.

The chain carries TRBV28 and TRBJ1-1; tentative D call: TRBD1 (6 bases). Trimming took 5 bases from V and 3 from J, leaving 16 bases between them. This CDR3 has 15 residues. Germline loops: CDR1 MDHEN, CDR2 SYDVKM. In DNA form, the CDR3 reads TGTGCCAGCAGTCCCGGGACATCCGGGGACACTGAAGCTTTCTTT. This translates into CASSPGTSGDTEAFF.

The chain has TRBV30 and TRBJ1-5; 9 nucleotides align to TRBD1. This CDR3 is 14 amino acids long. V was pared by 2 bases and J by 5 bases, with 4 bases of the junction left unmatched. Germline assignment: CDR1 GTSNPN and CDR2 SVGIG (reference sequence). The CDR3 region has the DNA TGTGCCTGGAGTCCCGGGACAGGGTATCAGCCCCAGCATTTT. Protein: CAWSPGTGYQPQHF.

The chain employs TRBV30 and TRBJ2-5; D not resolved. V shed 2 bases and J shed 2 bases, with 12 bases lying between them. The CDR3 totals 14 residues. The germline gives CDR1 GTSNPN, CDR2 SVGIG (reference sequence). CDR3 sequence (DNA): TGTGCCTGGAGTCAAACGGACCTTCAAGAGACCCAGTACTTC. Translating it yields CAWSQTDLQETQYF.

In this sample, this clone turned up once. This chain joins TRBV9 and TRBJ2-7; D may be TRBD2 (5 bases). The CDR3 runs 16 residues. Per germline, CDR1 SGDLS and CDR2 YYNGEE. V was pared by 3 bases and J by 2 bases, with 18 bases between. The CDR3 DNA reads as TGTGCCAGCAGCGCTACCGTGCGGGCCCTGCCCTACGAGCAGTACTTC. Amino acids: CASSATVRALPYEQYF.

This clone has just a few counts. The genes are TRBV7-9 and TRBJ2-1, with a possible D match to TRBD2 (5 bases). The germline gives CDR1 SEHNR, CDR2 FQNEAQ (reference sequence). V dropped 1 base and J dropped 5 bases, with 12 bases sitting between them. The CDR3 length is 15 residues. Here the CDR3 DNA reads TGTGCCAGCAGCTTAGTACTAACCGGGGACAATGAGCAGTTCTTC. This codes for CASSLVLTGDNEQFF.

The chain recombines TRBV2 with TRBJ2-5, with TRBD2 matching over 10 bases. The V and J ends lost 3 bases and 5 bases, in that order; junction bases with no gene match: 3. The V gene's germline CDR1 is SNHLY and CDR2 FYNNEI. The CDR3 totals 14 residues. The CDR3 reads CASSEGLAIETQYF. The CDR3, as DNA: TGTGCCAGCAGTGAGGGACTAGCGATTGAGACCCAGTACTTC.

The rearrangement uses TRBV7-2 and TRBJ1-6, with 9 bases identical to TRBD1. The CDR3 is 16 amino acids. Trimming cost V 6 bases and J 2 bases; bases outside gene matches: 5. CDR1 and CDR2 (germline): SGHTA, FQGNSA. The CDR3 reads CASREQGAAYNSPLHF. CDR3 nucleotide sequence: TGTGCCAGCAGAGAACAGGGGGCGGCCTATAATTCACCCCTCCACTTT.

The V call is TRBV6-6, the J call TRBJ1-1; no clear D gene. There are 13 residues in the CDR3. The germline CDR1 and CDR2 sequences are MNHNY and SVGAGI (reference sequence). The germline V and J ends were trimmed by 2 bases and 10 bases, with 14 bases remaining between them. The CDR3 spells CASSYADGRGAFF. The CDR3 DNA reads TGTGCCAGCAGTTACGCAGATGGACGGGGAGCTTTCTTT.

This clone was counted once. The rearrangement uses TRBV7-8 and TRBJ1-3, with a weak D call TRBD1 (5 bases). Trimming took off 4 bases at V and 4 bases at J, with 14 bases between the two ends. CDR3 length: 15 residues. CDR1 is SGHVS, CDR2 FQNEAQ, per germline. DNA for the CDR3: TGTGCCAGCAGCTATGGGACCGGCAGCGGAAACACCATATATTTT. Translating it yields CASSYGTGSGNTIYF. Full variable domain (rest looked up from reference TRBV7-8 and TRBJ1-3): GAGVSQSPRYKVAKRGQDVALRCDPISGHVSLFWYQQALGQGPEFLTYFQNEAQLDKSGLPSDRFFAERPEGSVSTLKIQRTQQEDSAVYLCASSYGTGSGNTIYFGEGSWLTVV.

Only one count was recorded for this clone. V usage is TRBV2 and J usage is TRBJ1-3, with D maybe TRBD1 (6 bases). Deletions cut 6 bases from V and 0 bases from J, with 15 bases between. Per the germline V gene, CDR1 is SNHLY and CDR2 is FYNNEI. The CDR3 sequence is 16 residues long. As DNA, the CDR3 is TGTGCCAGCAGGAGGGGGGGGACCGACTCTGGAAACACCATATATTTT. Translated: CASRRGGTDSGNTIYF. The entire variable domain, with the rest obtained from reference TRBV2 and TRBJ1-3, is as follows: EPEVTQTPSHQVTQMGQEVILRCVPISNHLYFYWYRQILGQKVEFLVSFYNNEISEKSEIFDDQFSVERPDGSNFTLKIRSTKLEDSAMYFCASRRGGTDSGNTIYFGEGSWLTVV.

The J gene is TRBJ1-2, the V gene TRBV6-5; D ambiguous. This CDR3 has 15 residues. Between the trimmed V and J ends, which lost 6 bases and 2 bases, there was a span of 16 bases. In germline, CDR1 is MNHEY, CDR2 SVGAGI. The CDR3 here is CASRFLPGSNYGYTF. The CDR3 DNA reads TGTGCCAGCAGGTTTCTCCCGGGTTCGAACTATGGCTACACCTTC.

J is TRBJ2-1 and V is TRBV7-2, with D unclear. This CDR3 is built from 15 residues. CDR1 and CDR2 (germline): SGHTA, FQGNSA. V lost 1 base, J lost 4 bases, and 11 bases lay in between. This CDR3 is CASSLGSTQYNEQFF. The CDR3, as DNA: TGTGCCAGCAGCTTAGGGTCTACCCAATACAATGAGCAGTTCTTC. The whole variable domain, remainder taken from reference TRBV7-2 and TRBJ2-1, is GAGVSQSPSNKVTEKGKDVELRCDPISGHTALYWYRQSLGQGLEFLIYFQGNSAPDKSGLPSDRFSAERTGGSVSTLTIQRTQQEDSAVYLCASSLGSTQYNEQFFGPGTRLTVL.

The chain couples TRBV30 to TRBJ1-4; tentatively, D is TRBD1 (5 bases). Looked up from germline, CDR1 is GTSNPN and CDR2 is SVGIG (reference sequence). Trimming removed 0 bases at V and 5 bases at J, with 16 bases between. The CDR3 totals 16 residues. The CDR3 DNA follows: TGTGCCTGGAGTGTACGGTGGGGGGGATCGAATGAAAAACTGTTTTTT. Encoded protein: CAWSVRWGGSNEKLFF.

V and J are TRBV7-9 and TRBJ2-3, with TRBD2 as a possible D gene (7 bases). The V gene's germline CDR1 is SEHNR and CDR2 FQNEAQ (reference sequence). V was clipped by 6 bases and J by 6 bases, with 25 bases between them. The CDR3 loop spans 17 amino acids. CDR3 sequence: CASSSAGAAEGWDTQYF. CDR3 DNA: TGTGCCAGCAGTTCCGCGGGGGCGGCCGAAGGATGGGATACGCAGTATTTT.

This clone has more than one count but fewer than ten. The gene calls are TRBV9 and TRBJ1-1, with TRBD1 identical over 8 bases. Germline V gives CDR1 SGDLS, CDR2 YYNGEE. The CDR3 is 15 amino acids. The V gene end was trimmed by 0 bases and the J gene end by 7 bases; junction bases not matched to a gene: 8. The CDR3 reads CASSVATTGADEAFF. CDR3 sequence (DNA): TGTGCCAGCAGCGTAGCTACGACAGGGGCTGATGAAGCTTTCTTT. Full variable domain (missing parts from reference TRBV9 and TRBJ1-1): DSGVTQTPKHLITATGQRVTLRCSPRSGDLSVYWYQQSLDQGLQFLIQYYNGEERAKGNILERFSAQQFPDLHSELNLSSLELGDSALYFCASSVATTGADEAFFGQGTRLTVV.

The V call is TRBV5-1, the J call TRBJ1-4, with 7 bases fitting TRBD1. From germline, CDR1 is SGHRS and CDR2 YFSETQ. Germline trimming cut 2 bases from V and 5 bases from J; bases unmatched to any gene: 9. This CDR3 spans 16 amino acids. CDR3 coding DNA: TGCGCCAGCAGCTTAACACCGGGACAGATAAATGAAAAACTGTTTTTT. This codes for CASSLTPGQINEKLFF.

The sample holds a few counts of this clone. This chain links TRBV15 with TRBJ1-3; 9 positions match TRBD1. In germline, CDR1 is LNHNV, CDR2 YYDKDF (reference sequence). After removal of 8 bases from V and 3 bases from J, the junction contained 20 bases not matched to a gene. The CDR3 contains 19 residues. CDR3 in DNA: TGTGCCACCGCGACAGGTTTTCAAACAGGGGGCAAAGGTGGAAACACCATATATTTT. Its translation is CATATGFQTGGKGGNTIYF.

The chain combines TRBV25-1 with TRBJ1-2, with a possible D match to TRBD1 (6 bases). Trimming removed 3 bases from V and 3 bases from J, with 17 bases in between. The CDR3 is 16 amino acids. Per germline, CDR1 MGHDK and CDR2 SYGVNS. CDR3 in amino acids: CASSDTGTTRDYGYTF. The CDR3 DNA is TGTGCCAGCAGTGACACCGGGACAACGAGGGACTATGGCTACACCTTC.

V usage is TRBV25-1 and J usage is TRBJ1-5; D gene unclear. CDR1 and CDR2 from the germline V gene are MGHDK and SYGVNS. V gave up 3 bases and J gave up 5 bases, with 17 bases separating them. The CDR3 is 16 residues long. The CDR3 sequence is CASSDPTRGEDQPQHF. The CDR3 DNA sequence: TGTGCCAGCAGTGACCCCACTAGAGGCGAGGATCAGCCCCAGCATTTT. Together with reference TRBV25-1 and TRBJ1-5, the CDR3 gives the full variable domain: EADIYQTPRYLVIGTGKKITLECSQTMGHDKMYWYQQDPGMELHLIHYSYGVNSTEKGDLSSESTVSRIRTEHFPLTLESARPSHTSQYLCASSDPTRGEDQPQHFGDGTRLSIL.

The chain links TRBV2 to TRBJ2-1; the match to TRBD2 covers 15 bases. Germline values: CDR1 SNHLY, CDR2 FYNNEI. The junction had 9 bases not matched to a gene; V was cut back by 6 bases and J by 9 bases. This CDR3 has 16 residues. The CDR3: CASRLWTSGRAGEQFF. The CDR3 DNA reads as TGTGCCAGCAGACTTTGGACTAGCGGGAGGGCGGGTGAGCAGTTCTTC.

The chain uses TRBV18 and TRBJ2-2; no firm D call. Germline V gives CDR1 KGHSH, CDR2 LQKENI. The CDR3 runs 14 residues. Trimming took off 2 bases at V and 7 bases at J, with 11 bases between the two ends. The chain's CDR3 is CASSPGHGGGELFF. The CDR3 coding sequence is TGTGCCAGCTCACCAGGTCATGGCGGCGGGGAGCTGTTTTTT. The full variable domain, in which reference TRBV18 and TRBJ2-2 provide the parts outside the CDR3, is NAGVMQNPRHLVRRRGQEARLRCSPMKGHSHVYWYRQLPEEGLKFMVYLQKENIIDESGMPKERFSAEFPKEGPSILRIQQVVRGDSAAYFCASSPGHGGGELFFGEGSRLTVL.

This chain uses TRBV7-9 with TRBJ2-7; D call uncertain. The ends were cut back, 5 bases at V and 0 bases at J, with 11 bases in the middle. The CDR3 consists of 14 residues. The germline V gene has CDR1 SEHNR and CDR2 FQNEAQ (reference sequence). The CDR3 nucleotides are TGTGCCAGCAGCCCGAGACTCAGCTCCTACGAGCAGTACTTC. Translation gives CASSPRLSSYEQYF.

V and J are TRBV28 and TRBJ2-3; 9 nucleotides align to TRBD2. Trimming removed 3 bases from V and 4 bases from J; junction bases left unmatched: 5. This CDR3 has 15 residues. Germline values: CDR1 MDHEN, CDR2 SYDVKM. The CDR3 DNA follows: TGTGCCAGCAGTTTCGCGCGCGGGGGGGCAGATACGCAGTATTTT. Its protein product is CASSFARGGADTQYF. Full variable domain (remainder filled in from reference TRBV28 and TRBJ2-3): DVKVTQSSRYLVKRTGEKVFLECVQDMDHENMFWYRQDPGLGLRLIYFSYDVKMKEKGDIPEGYSVSREKKERFSLILESASTNQTSMYLCASSFARGGADTQYFGPGTRLTVL.

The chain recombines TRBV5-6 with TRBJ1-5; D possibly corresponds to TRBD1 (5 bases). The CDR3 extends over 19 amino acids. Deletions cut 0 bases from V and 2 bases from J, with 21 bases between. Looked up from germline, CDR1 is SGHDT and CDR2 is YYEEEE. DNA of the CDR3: TGTGCCAGCAGCTTGGAGAGGGGAACACCGGGAAAACGCAATCAGCCCCAGCATTTT. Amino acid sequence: CASSLERGTPGKRNQPQHF. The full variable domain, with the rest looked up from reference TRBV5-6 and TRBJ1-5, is DAGVTQSPTHLIKTRGQQVTLRCSPKSGHDTVSWYQQALGQGPQFIFQYYEEEERQRGNFPDRFSGHQFPNYSSELNVNALLLGDSALYLCASSLERGTPGKRNQPQHFGDGTRLSIL.

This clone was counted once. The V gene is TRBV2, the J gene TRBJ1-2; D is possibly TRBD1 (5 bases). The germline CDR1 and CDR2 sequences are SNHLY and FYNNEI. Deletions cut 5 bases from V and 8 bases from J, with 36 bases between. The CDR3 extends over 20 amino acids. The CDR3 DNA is TGTGCCAGCAGTTACCGTTCGGGGGGTCTTGTCAGTTTGACCTCGAAAGGCTACACCTTC. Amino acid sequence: CASSYRSGGLVSLTSKGYTF.